Below, one TCR beta chain is given with its context. The antigen it recognizes is unknown. It has no much larger one-base neighbor in the sample; base qualities were not kept. The time point label, as the study defines it: sample from adult after SARS-CoV-2 infection, after symptom onset. A couple of convalescent COVID-19 patients, sampled after symptom onset from adults with prior SARS-CoV-2 infection, were also TCR-sequenced for comparison. CDR3 length: 16 amino acids, cysteine to phenylalanine. Just the 48-base CDR3 DNA is kept, in frame starting at base 1. Based on the germline V gene, the CDR1 and CDR2 sequences are SGDLS and YYNGEE. V loses 0 bases of germline sequence and J loses 0 bases, and the interval between the two ends is 12 bases. The CDR3 regions of human TCRbeta chains were analyzed by immunosequencing. The paper's processing steps were these. TCRs in the repertoires were compared against a reference library of SARS-CoV-2-specific TCRs that had been generated with the MIRA antigen-specificity platform. Breadth was defined as the fraction of unique TCRs that were SARS-CoV-2-associated. Depth was defined as the fraction of total T cells that were SARS-CoV-2-associated. Using the MIRA data, each spike-specific TCR was mapped to the spike region that the TCR reacts to and placed in a CD4 or CD8 class. Log10-transformed breadth and depth values were compared by one-way ANOVA with Sidak's multiple comparisons tests. TCRdb carries this immuneACCESS record with in-frame sequences only. Its versions omit some clonotypes, under half of them owing to an unresolved V gene in the studies checked, with the rest unexplained. D and trimming were read from the DNA, whereas the V and J calls and clone size are those reported in that table. The sample includes roughly 150,000 clones, with around nine tenths observed a single time. The ten largest clonotypes hold more than 6.5% of the sample.

These data belong to a study of T cell responses to AZD1222 COVID-19 vaccine (dated by TCRdb to the early 2020s). Notes on the research overall: A total of about 250 trial participants underwent TCR sequencing, of whom approximately 200 had received two doses of AZD1222 and roughly 26 had received two doses of the MenACWY control vaccine. Enrollment into the trials was organized by age into subgroups of 18-55, 56-69 and 70-plus years, and those subgroups contained about 160, 30 and 59 TCR-sequenced participants, respectively. Broader findings and caveats from the paper: After two AZD1222 doses, spike-specific TCR breadth and depth were significantly higher than at day 0 and than in MenACWY recipients. Epitopes outside the regions mutated in the B.1.351 and B.1.1.7 variants were reportedly recognized by nearly half of the unique spike-specific TCRs. Participants were mostly white British and included more females than males, and it was suggested by the authors that clonal diversity may have been underestimated. Because no day 14 peak-response samples were available, repertoires were characterized only after the peak T cell response. The 56-69-year group was small, and its depth increase did not reach significance, likely because of low power. Conclusions about previously exposed vaccinees are limited because only six or seven AZD1222 recipients were SARS-CoV-2 seropositive at baseline. The vaccine-associated CD4 TCRs covered the entire spike protein, and the dominant responses fell in regions 160-218 and 743-854.

The source is an adult who had recovered from COVID-19. The sample was peripheral blood, taken after recovery from COVID-19. Recombination joined TRBV9 with TRBJ1-2; the D gene is possibly TRBD1, with 6 bases matching. DNA sequence: TGTGCCAGCAGCGTAGGAGGGACACACTCTAACTATGGCTACACCTTC. Its protein is CASSVGGTHSNYGYTF.